This entry lists 23 T cell receptor beta chains sequenced from one sample in a study of early stage breast cancer tumors (dated by TCRdb to 2016 to 2017). Receptor libraries were prepared by the immunoSEQ multiplex PCR assay. Entries here come from immuneACCESS through TCRdb and include only in-frame sequences with V and J called. Some clones fail to appear in such tables; in the studies checked, an unresolved V gene covers under half of the shortfall, and the cause of the remainder is unknown. A total of about 50,000 clones appear in this sample, 78% of them only once. The ten largest make up under 4.5% of the sample. Specimen: blood. Every receptor here comes from a person between 35 and 49 years old with breast cancer.

The J gene is TRBJ2-3, the V gene TRBV7-2; tentative D call: TRBD2 (6 bases). The germline CDR1 and CDR2 sequences are SGHTA and FQGNSA. There are 13 residues in the CDR3. Between the trimmed V and J ends, which lost 3 bases and 2 bases, there was a span of 6 bases. CDR3: CASSLDYTDTQYF. The CDR3 DNA sequence: TGTGCCAGCAGCTTGGACTACACAGATACGCAGTATTTT.

This chain joins TRBV10-3 and TRBJ2-1; 8 bases map to TRBD1. V was clipped by 0 bases and J by 10 bases; unmatched bases: 2. The germline V gene encodes CDR1 ENHRY and CDR2 SYGVKD. This CDR3 contains 13 residues. DNA for the CDR3: TGTGCCATCAGTGAGTCCCAGGGGGCCGAGCAGTTCTTC. Its translation: CAISESQGAEQFF.

This clone was seen only a few times. The chain combines TRBV9 with TRBJ1-3; no clear D. Germline CDR1 reads SGDLS; CDR2 reads YYNGEE. The ends were cut back, 2 bases at V and 2 bases at J, with 8 bases in the middle. The CDR3 runs 14 residues. The CDR3 DNA follows: TGTGCCAGCAGCGTGGAGGTAACTGGAAACACCATATATTTT. Translated: CASSVEVTGNTIYF.

This clone showed up just a few times. The rearrangement uses TRBV4-1 and TRBJ1-1; D unresolved. CDR3 length: 14 residues. Germline V gene data show CDR1 as MGHRA and CDR2 as YSYEKL. Trimming pared 3 bases from V and 5 bases from J, leaving 13 bases between. The CDR3 DNA sequence: TGCGCCAGCAGCCACCCAGGAGGGAAAACTGAAGCTTTCTTT. Its translation is CASSHPGGKTEAFF.

The J gene is TRBJ1-6, the V gene TRBV30, with D possibly being TRBD1 (6 bases). Germline CDR1 and CDR2: GTSNPN and SVGIG (reference sequence). The CDR3 contains 15 residues. V lost 2 bases, J lost 7 bases, and 15 bases lay in between. Here the CDR3 reads CAWSRSDRQNSPLHF. CDR3 DNA: TGTGCCTGGAGTAGGTCCGACAGGCAAAATTCACCCCTCCACTTT.

A few counts support this clone. This chain uses TRBV18 with TRBJ2-7, with 11 bases identical to TRBD2. Per the germline V gene, CDR1 is KGHSH and CDR2 is LQKENI. Losses at the gene ends were 6 bases for V and 5 bases for J; bases not matched to a gene: 9. This CDR3 region has 15 residues. DNA of the CDR3: TGTGCCAGCTCCCCAGGGACTAGCGGAGGCGACGAGCAGTACTTC. Amino acids: CASSPGTSGGDEQYF.

This clone was recorded only once. This sequence joins TRBV6-6 and TRBJ2-7, with 11 bases matching TRBD2. CDR3 length equals 15 residues. In germline, CDR1 is MNHNY, CDR2 SVGAGI (reference sequence). After removal of 7 bases from V and 4 bases from J, the junction contained 9 bases not matched to a gene. DNA for the CDR3: TGTGCCAGCAAAAATAGCGGGAGGGCCGGTTACGAGCAGTACTTC. Translation gives CASKNSGRAGYEQYF.

This chain joins TRBV6-6 and TRBJ2-2, with 9 bases fitting TRBD2. This CDR3 contains 16 residues. V gave up 2 bases and J gave up 4 bases; unmatched junction bases: 5. Germline V gene lookup returns CDR1 MNHNY and CDR2 SVGAGI (reference sequence). The CDR3 sequence: CASSYGAGGPTGELFF. In DNA form, the CDR3 reads TGTGCCAGCAGTTACGGGGCGGGAGGGCCCACCGGGGAGCTGTTTTTT.

The table lists this clone with a count of one. The J gene is TRBJ2-1, the V gene TRBV18; D gene uncertain. The V gene lost 6 bases and the J gene lost 9 bases, with 18 bases spanning the gap. Looked up from germline, CDR1 is KGHSH and CDR2 is LQKENI. The CDR3 has 14 amino acids. This CDR3 reads CASSPVDSVGEQFF. CDR3 coding DNA: TGTGCCAGCTCGCCGGTCGATAGTGTGGGTGAGCAGTTCTTC.

This rearrangement joins TRBV7-9 to TRBJ2-5; D gene uncertain. Trimming pared 2 bases from V and 2 bases from J, leaving 6 bases between. Germline CDR1 reads SEHNR; CDR2 reads FQNEAQ (reference sequence). The CDR3 extends over 13 amino acids. The CDR3 loop reads CASSLRLQETQYF. As DNA, the CDR3 is TGTGCCAGCAGCTTACGACTTCAAGAGACCCAGTACTTC.

CDR3 nucleotides: TGTGCCAGCAGCTTACGTCTAACTGGAGGGGGAGCGGGAACCTACGAGCAGTACTTC. Translating gives CASSLRLTGGGAGTYEQYF. The chain links TRBV7-9 to TRBJ2-7; a possible D gene is TRBD2 (7 bases). The V gene's germline CDR1 is SEHNR and CDR2 FQNEAQ (reference sequence). The CDR3 is 19 residues long. V gave up 2 bases and J gave up 2 bases, with 25 bases separating them.

The chain couples TRBV9 to TRBJ2-1; D not certain. The CDR3 sequence is 14 residues long. Germline V lookup: CDR1 SGDLS, CDR2 YYNGEE. Trimming stripped 0 bases from V and 3 bases from J, with 7 bases between. CDR3 bases: TGTGCCAGCAGCGTAGAGCTCGTCTACAATGAGCAGTTCTTC. The encoded protein is CASSVELVYNEQFF. Variable domain in full (rest from reference TRBV9 and TRBJ2-1): DSGVTQTPKHLITATGQRVTLRCSPRSGDLSVYWYQQSLDQGLQFLIQYYNGEERAKGNILERFSAQQFPDLHSELNLSSLELGDSALYFCASSVELVYNEQFFGPGTRLTVL.

CDR3 sequence (DNA): TGTGCCAGCAGCCAAGACAGTAACTATGGCTACACCTTC. Translation: CASSQDSNYGYTF. V is TRBV4-2 and J is TRBJ1-2; no clear D. CDR3 length: 13 residues. With 0 bases removed from V and 1 base from J, the gap between germline ends came to 3 bases. The V gene's germline CDR1 is LGHNA and CDR2 YNFKEQ.

This chain connects TRBV2 to TRBJ2-7; no definite D call. The V end was cut by 3 bases, the J end by 6 bases, with 15 bases between. Germline V gene data show CDR1 as SNHLY and CDR2 as FYNNEI. The CDR3 consists of 14 residues. CDR3: CASSDLVVGVEQYF. For the CDR3, the DNA is TGTGCCAGCAGTGACTTGGTGGTAGGCGTCGAGCAGTACTTC.

A single count supports this clone. This chain connects TRBV25-1 to TRBJ2-5, with D unclear. Germline values: CDR1 MGHDK, CDR2 SYGVNS. Trimming shortened V by 1 base and J by 5 bases, and 11 bases separated the two germline ends. This CDR3 is built from 14 residues. In DNA, the CDR3 is TGTGCCAGCAGTGAATCGGGCAGAAAGGAGACCCAGTACTTC. This gives the protein CASSESGRKETQYF.

The chain links TRBV6-5 to TRBJ2-5; 8 positions match TRBD2. The germline CDR1 and CDR2 sequences are MNHEY and SVGAGI. This CDR3 comprises 13 residues. The trim removed 5 bases at V and 4 bases at J, leaving 3 bases unmatched. The CDR3 loop reads CASSIGRGETQYF. As DNA, the CDR3 is TGTGCCAGCAGTATCGGGAGGGGAGAGACCCAGTACTTC.

This chain links TRBV11-2 with TRBJ2-2; D might be TRBD1 (6 bases). The CDR3 is made up of 13 amino acids. The V gene lost 0 bases and the J gene lost 8 bases, with 7 bases spanning the gap. CDR1 SGHAT and CDR2 FQNNGV come from the germline V gene. The CDR3 bases are TGTGCCAGCAGCTTAGACGGGACAGGGGAGCTGTTTTTT. Translated, it gives CASSLDGTGELFF.

The rearrangement links TRBV30 to TRBJ1-3; 7 bases align to TRBD1. Trimming removed 0 bases from V and 2 bases from J; junction bases left unmatched: 10. Per germline, CDR1 GTSNPN and CDR2 SVGIG (reference sequence). The CDR3 covers 17 residues. DNA of the CDR3: TGTGCCTGGAGTGTTCAATGGTCAGGGGGAACTGGAAACACCATATATTTT. This codes for CAWSVQWSGGTGNTIYF.

In its sample, this clone was seen a few times. The chain combines TRBV7-9 with TRBJ2-7, with D possibly being TRBD2 (6 bases). Between the trimmed V and J ends, which lost 5 bases and 6 bases, there was a span of 17 bases. Germline loops: CDR1 SEHNR, CDR2 FQNEAQ (reference sequence). The CDR3 runs 14 residues. The CDR3 spells CASSPRGGSSEQYF. The CDR3 DNA is TGTGCCAGCAGCCCTCGAGGAGGGAGCAGCGAGCAGTACTTC.

This clone occurred once. CDR3 residues: CAIRRVAGGPTDTQYF. CDR3 bases: TGTGCCATCAGGAGAGTAGCGGGAGGGCCCACAGATACGCAGTATTTT. J is TRBJ2-3 and V is TRBV10-3; 11 bases map to TRBD2. The CDR3 is made up of 16 amino acids. The J segment lost 2 bases and the V segment lost 6 bases, leaving 7 bases of the junction unmatched. CDR1 is ENHRY and CDR2 is SYGVKD in the germline V gene.

V is TRBV19 and J is TRBJ1-2; TRBD1 might be the D (6 bases). This CDR3 is 14 amino acids long. V lost 6 bases and J 3 bases, leaving 14 bases between the germline ends. The germline CDR1 and CDR2 sequences are LNHDA and SQIVND (reference sequence). The CDR3 loop reads CASRPEQGYYGYTF. CDR3 coding DNA: TGTGCCAGTAGGCCGGAACAGGGCTACTATGGCTACACCTTC.

DNA for the CDR3: TGTGCCAGTAAGGCTGGGAACTCCTACGAGCAGTACTTC. It yields the protein CASKAGNSYEQYF. This chain joins TRBV19 and TRBJ2-7, with no clear D. The CDR3 length is 13 residues. Germline V gene lookup returns CDR1 LNHDA and CDR2 SQIVND (reference sequence). Deletions cut 7 bases from V and 0 bases from J, with 10 bases between.

This clone was observed a handful of times. The rearrangement joins TRBV30 to TRBJ2-1, with TRBD2 identical over 8 bases. This CDR3 comprises 12 residues. V gave up 1 base and J gave up 13 bases; unmatched junction bases: 6. CDR1 and CDR2 from the germline V gene are GTSNPN and SVGIG (reference sequence). The CDR3 bases are TGTGCCTGGAGTGAGAGACTAGCGAACCAGTTCTTC. It encodes CAWSERLANQFF.